These T cell receptor beta chains were read from a single sample in a study of cytomegalovirus exposure and HLA in healthy donors. Here immunoSEQ multiplex PCR was the method, and the copy in TCRdb shows in-frame clones only, minus some. The repertoire holds some 84,000 clones, with about nine tenths as singletons. The source material was PBMCs. These receptors all stem from a young man in good health and CMV-seronegative. Each CDR3 is given with its conserved first and last residue. The D gene is left open where the match is weak. For some rows the clone size is stated as once, few or many, or as a class when expanded; others skip it.

D gene	V gene	J gene	clone size	CDR3 DNA	CDR3 protein
NA	TRBV6-5	TRBJ1-5	NA	TGTGCCAGCAGTAGGGGGACGGTTAGCAATCAGCCCCAGCATTTT	CASSRGTVSNQPQHF
NA	TRBV25-1	TRBJ1-2	NA	TGTGCCAGCAGTGAAGGCAGGGGAAAACATGGCTACACCTTC	CASSEGRGKHGYTF
TRBD1	TRBV13	TRBJ1-1	NA	TGTGCCAGCAGCTTAGGAAGGGGGCCCACTGAAGCTTTCTTT	CASSLGRGPTEAFF
TRBD1	TRBV7-3	TRBJ2-1	NA	TGTGCCAGCAGCGACTTGAGACAGGGATATGAGCAGTTCTTC	CASSDLRQGYEQFF
TRBD2	TRBV5-4	TRBJ2-7	NA	TGTGCCAGCAGCTCGGGACTAGCGGGAAACTACGAGCAGTACTTC	CASSSGLAGNYEQYF
TRBD2	TRBV10-3	TRBJ2-7	NA	TGTGCCATCGGGACTAGCGGGAGCTACGAGCAGTACTTC	CAIGTSGSYEQYF
TRBD1	TRBV19	TRBJ1-5	NA	TGTGCCAGCGGACAGGGACTTCAGCCCCAGCATTTT	CASGQGLQPQHF
TRBD1	TRBV9	TRBJ2-7	NA	TGTGCCAGCAGCAGGGACAGTCGCTACGAGCAGTACTTC	CASSRDSRYEQYF
TRBD1	TRBV29-1	TRBJ2-1	NA	TGCAGCGCGTGGGGGACAGGGGGCCACAATGAGCAGTTCTTC	CSAWGTGGHNEQFF
NA	TRBV28	TRBJ2-5	NA	TGTGCCAGCAGTTCATCAGATCGAGGGCTAGAGACCCAGTACTTC	CASSSSDRGLETQYF
TRBD2	TRBV28	TRBJ2-1	NA	TGTGCCAGCAGTTTGTTTGAGCGGGATTCCTACAATGAGCAGTTCTTC	CASSLFERDSYNEQFF
NA	TRBV7-9	TRBJ1-1	NA	TGTGCCAGCAGCTTAACAGGGTTGACTGAAGCTTTCTTT	CASSLTGLTEAFF
NA	TRBV5-1	TRBJ2-7	NA	TGCGCCAGCAGCCCCCAGCGAACCTACGAGCAGTACTTC	CASSPQRTYEQYF
TRBD1	TRBV27	TRBJ1-2	NA	TGTGCCAGCAGTTTCCGGGACAGGCTTAGGGGCTACACCTTC	CASSFRDRLRGYTF
TRBD1	TRBV30	TRBJ1-2	NA	TGTGCCTGGAGGGGGTCGCGGACAGGGGCTCCTCAGGCCACCTTC	CAWRGSRTGAPQATF
TRBD1	TRBV9	TRBJ2-7	once	TGTGCCAGCAGCTTCCGGGACAGTTACGAGCAGTACTTC	CASSFRDSYEQYF
TRBD1	TRBV27	TRBJ2-1	NA	TGTGCCACCTCCCGGGACAGGGGGGTCTACAATGAGCAGTTCTTC	CATSRDRGVYNEQFF
TRBD1	TRBV7-9	TRBJ1-6	few	TGTGCCAGCAGCTCTTTAGGGGGGACAGAGAATTCACCCCTCCACTTT	CASSSLGGTENSPLHF
NA	TRBV5-1	TRBJ1-1	NA	TGCGCCAGCAGCTTGGACGGACTGCCGAACACTGAAGCTTTCTTT	CASSLDGLPNTEAFF
TRBD2	TRBV29-1	TRBJ2-1	NA	TGCAGCGTTGAAGGACTAGCGGGAGGCGTGGATGAGCAGTTCTTC	CSVEGLAGGVDEQFF
TRBD2	TRBV27	TRBJ2-2	once	TGTGCCAGCAGTTCGGAAGCGGGAGACCCAGGGGAGCTGTTTTTT	CASSSEAGDPGELFF
TRBD2	TRBV7-9	TRBJ2-5	NA	TGTGCCAGCAGCTCCCTGACTAGCGGGGGGGAGTTCCAAGAGACCCAGTACTTC	CASSSLTSGGEFQETQYF
TRBD2	TRBV28	TRBJ2-7	NA	TGTGCCAGCAGTTTACGGGGGGGAACCTACGAGCAGTACTTC	CASSLRGGTYEQYF
NA	TRBV5-4	TRBJ2-2	NA	TGTGCCAGCAGCTCCACAGAAAACACCGGGGAGCTGTTTTTT	CASSSTENTGELFF
NA	TRBV4-1	TRBJ2-7	NA	TGCGCCAGCAGGGAGGGGAGTGGATCCTACGAGCAGTACTTC	CASREGSGSYEQYF
TRBD2	TRBV9	TRBJ2-3	NA	TGTGCCAGCAGCGTAGGGACGGGAGGCGGCTACAACACAGATACGCAGTATTTT	CASSVGTGGGYNTDTQYF
TRBD2	TRBV4-1	TRBJ2-6	NA	TGCGCCAGCAGCCCCGCAAGACTAGCGGGTGACTCTGGGGCCAACGTCCTGACTTTC	CASSPARLAGDSGANVLTF
NA	TRBV4-1	TRBJ1-2	NA	TGCGCCAGCAGCCACGAAACTCAGGGGTATGGCTACACCTTC	CASSHETQGYGYTF
NA	TRBV2	TRBJ2-2	NA	TGTGCCACCGAGCCCGAGAACACCGGGGAGCTGTTTTTT	CATEPENTGELFF